A single count supports the clone carrying this T cell receptor beta chain. The V segment lost 3 bases and the J segment 4 bases; nucleotides outside the gene matches: 2. CDR1 is SQVTM and CDR2 is ANQGSEA in the germline V gene. This CDR3 has 13 amino acids. Profiling relied on immunoSEQ multiplex PCR, and the TCRdb table lists in-frame clones only, not all of them. This table holds 85,000 to 130,000 clones, roughly 86% found once. The sample belongs to a study of blood T cell repertoires in COVID-19. The TCR originated in a woman aged 55-69 years with acute or convalescent COVID-19. The rearrangement joins TRBV29-1 to TRBJ1-3; 8 bases align to TRBD1. What was sequenced was peripheral blood. CDR3 residues: CSVETGVGNTIYF. The CDR3, as DNA: TGCAGCGTTGAGACAGGGGTCGGAAACACCATATATTTT.